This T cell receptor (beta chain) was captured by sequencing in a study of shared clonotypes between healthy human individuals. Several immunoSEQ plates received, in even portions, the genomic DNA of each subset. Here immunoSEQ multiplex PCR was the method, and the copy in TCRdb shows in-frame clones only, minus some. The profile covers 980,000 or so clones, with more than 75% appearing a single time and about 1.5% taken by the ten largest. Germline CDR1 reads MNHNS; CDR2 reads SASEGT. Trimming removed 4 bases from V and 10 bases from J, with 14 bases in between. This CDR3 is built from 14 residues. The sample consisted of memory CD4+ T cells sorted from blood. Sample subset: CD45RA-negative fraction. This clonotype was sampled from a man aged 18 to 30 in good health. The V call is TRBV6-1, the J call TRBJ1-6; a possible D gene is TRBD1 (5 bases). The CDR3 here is CASSADLGGSPLHF. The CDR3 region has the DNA TGTGCCAGCAGTGCTGACCTGGGGGGGTCACCCCTCCACTTT.